This T cell receptor beta chain was documented in a study of CD8 T cells in Susac syndrome. The length of the CDR3 is 13 residues. V lost 4 bases to trimming and J lost 3 bases, with 10 bases between them. Germline loops: CDR1 SGHRS, CDR2 YFSETQ. On this clonotype itself: Its antigen is currently unknown.

Roughly 0.5 to 1 ug RNA was reverse transcribed with random hexamers. Amplification of TCR beta CDR3 across 54 Vbeta and 13 Jbeta was performed with immunoSEQ multiplex PCR. One entry per CDR3 protein results from TCRdb running MiXCR on the immunoSEQ multiplex PCR reads. Of about 170,000 distinct CDR3 sequences in the sample, under 95% were seen once. General observations from the study: A relatively small number of individuals underwent TCR sequencing and HLA analysis.

FACS enriched CD8+ TEMRA cells, while bulk CD8+ and CD4+ were negatively isolated. The chain employs TRBV5-1 and TRBJ1-1; no firm D call. The material sequenced was CD4+ T cells from PBMCs. This receptor was obtained from a human donor with multiple sclerosis. The CDR3 nucleotides are TGCGCCAGCAGCACAGCCACCTACACTGAAGCTTTCTTT. Amino acids: CASSTATYTEAFF.